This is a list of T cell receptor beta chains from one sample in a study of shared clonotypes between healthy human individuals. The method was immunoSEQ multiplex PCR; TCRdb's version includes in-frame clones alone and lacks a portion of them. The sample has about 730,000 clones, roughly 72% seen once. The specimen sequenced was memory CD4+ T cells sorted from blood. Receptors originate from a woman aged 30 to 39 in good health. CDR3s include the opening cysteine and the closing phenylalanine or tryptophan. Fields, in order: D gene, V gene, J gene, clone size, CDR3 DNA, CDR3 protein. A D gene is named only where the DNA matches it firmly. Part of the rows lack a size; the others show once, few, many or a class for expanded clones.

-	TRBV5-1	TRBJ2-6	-	TGCGCCAGCAGCACCCCGGGACAACACTCTGGGGCCAACGTCCTGACTTTC	CASSTPGQHSGANVLTF
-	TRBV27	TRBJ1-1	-	TGTGCCAGCAGTTTAAAGGCCAGAGGAGGCACTGAAGCTTTCTTT	CASSLKARGGTEAFF
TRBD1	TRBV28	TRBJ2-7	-	TGTGCCAGCAGGGGGACAGGGAGGTCCTACGAGCAGTACTTC	CASRGTGRSYEQYF
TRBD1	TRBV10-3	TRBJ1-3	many	TGTGCCGCGCAGGGGGCTTTGGGAAACACCATATATTTT	CAAQGALGNTIYF
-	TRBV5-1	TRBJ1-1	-	TGCGCCAGCAGGCCTGCAGCGGGGGGTATCACTGAAGCTTTCTTT	CASRPAAGGITEAFF
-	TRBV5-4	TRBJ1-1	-	TGTGCCAGCAGCTCCTACGAGGTCAACACTGAAGCTTTCTTT	CASSSYEVNTEAFF
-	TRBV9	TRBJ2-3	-	TGTGCCAGCAGCCCCCAGCGGCAGGGGATTTGGTTTTGGACAGATACGCAGTATTTT	CASSPQRQGIWFWTDTQYF
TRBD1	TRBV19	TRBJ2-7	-	TGTGCCAGTAGTAGGGGACAGGGTTCCGCCTACGAGCAGTACTTC	CASSRGQGSAYEQYF
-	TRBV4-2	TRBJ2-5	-	TGTGCCAGCAGCCCGGACTCTGGAGAGACCCAGTACTTC	CASSPDSGETQYF
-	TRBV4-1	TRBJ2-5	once	TGCGCCAGCAGCCAAAGAGAGGGAGAGACCCAGTACTTC	CASSQREGETQYF
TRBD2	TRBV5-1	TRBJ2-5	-	TGCGCCAGCAGCTTGGGGGCTAGCGGGAGAGGAGAGGAGACCCAGTACTTC	CASSLGASGRGEETQYF
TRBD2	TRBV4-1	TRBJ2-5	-	TGCGCCAGCAGCCAAGGCGGGAGAAAAGAGACCCAGTACTTC	CASSQGGRKETQYF
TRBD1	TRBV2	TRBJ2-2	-	TGTGCCAGCAGGAGAGAAAGGACAGGGGGAAACTCCGGGGAGCTGTTTTTT	CASRRERTGGNSGELFF
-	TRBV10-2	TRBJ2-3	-	TGCGCCAGTGCAGGACAGAAAGCCTCAGATACGCAGTATTTT	CASAGQKASDTQYF
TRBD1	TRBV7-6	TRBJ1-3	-	TGTGCCAGCAGCATGGGACAGCACTACTCTGGAAACACCATATATTTT	CASSMGQHYSGNTIYF
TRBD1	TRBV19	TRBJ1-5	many	TGTGCCAGTAGTATAGAGGACAGGAGCCATCAGCCCCAGCATTTT	CASSIEDRSHQPQHF
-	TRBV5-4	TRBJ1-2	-	TGTGCCAGCAGCTTGGAAGGAAACAGGGTTGGTGGCTACACCTTC	CASSLEGNRVGGYTF
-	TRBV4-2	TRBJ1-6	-	TGTGCCAGCAGCCAAGACACCGTTTCCTACTCACCCCTCCACTTT	CASSQDTVSYSPLHF
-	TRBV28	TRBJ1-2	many	TGTGCCAGCAGTCCGCTACAAGGCGTGGACTATGGCTACACCTTC	CASSPLQGVDYGYTF
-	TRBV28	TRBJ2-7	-	TGTGCCAGCAGTAGGCAGATAGTCTACGAGCAGTACTTC	CASSRQIVYEQYF
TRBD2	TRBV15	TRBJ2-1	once	TGTGCCACCAGCAGTCGGCTAGCGGGAGGTTCCTACAATGAGCAGTTCTTC	CATSSRLAGGSYNEQFF
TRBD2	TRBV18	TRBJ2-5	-	TGTGCCAGCTCACTAATCTCTAGCGGGATGGGCCAAGAGACCCAGTACTTC	CASSLISSGMGQETQYF
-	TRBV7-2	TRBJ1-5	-	TGTGCCAGCAGCGCCAGGACAGTTACCCTCAATCAGCCCCAGCATTTT	CASSARTVTLNQPQHF
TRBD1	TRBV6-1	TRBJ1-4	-	TGTGCCAGCAGGAGGGACAGATCAACTAATGAAAAACTGTTTTTT	CASRRDRSTNEKLFF
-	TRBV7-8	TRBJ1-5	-	TGTGCCAGCAGCTTAGCCTCACGCGATCAGCCCCAGCATTTT	CASSLASRDQPQHF
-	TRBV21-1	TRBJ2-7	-	TGTGCCAGCAGCAAAGTTGTGCGGGAGGTGAGGACCATTAAATCCTACGAGCAGTACTTC	CASSKVVREVRTIKSYEQYF
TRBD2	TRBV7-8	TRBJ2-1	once	TGTGCCAGCAGCTTAGGACTAGCGGGAGTTAGAGAGCAGTTCTTC	CASSLGLAGVREQFF
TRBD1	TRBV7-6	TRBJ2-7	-	TGTGCCAGCAGCTTAGGGCTCCGGGACAGGGCGCACGAGCAGTACTTC	CASSLGLRDRAHEQYF
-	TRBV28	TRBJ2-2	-	TGTGCCAGCAGTTTGTGGGAGAGGAACACCGGGGAGCTGTTTTTT	CASSLWERNTGELFF
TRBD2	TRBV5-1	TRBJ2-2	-	TGCGCCAGCAGCTTGGCCATCACTAGCGGGTGGAACGCGAACACCGGGGAGCTGTTTTTT	CASSLAITSGWNANTGELFF
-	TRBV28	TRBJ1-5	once	TGTGCCAGCAGTTTAATCAATCAGCCCCAGCATTTT	CASSLINQPQHF
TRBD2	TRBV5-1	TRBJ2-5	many	TGCGCCAGCAGCTTGGGGACTAGCGGGAGGGAGGTTGAGACCCAGTACTTC	CASSLGTSGREVETQYF
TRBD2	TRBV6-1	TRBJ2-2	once	TGTGCCAGCAGTGAATGGGAACTAGCGGGAGGATCGAACACCGGGGAGCTGTTTTTT	CASSEWELAGGSNTGELFF
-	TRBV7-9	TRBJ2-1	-	TGTGCCAGCAGCTTCGGGGACGGAGGTTACAATGAGCAGTTCTTC	CASSFGDGGYNEQFF
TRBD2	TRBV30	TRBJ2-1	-	TGTGCCTGGAGCCTGGTTACGGCGGGAGCCCCGAGGGAGCAGTTCTTC	CAWSLVTAGAPREQFF
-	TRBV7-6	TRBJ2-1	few	TGTGCCAGCAGCGACCAACTTCGGCCGGGACAAAATGAGCAGTTCTTC	CASSDQLRPGQNEQFF
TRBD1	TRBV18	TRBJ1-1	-	TGTGCCAGCTCACCCCCGGACAGGGAGACCAAAGCTTTCTTT	CASSPPDRETKAFF
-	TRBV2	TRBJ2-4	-	TGTGCCAGCAGTCCAAGTAGCATTCAGTACTTC	CASSPSSIQYF
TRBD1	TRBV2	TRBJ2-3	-	TGTGCCAGGGACAGGGTTGGGACAGATACGCAGTATTTT	CARDRVGTDTQYF
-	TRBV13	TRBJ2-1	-	TGTGCCAGCAGACCGGCAGGCCAGGGCAATGAGCAGTTCTTC	CASRPAGQGNEQFF
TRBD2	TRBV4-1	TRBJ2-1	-	TGCGCCAGCAGCCAGATTCCCCTAGCGGGAGTCTTGAATGAGCAGTTCTTC	CASSQIPLAGVLNEQFF
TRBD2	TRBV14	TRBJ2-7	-	TGTGCCAGCAGCCAAGATCTAGCGGGGAACTCCTACGAGCAGTACTTC	CASSQDLAGNSYEQYF
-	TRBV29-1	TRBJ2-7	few	TGCAGCGTTGAGGGGGGCCTCGGAGCCTACGAGCAGTACTTC	CSVEGGLGAYEQYF
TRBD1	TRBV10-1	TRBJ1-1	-	TGCGCCAGCAGTGGGACAGGGGGGACTGAAGCTTTCTTT	CASSGTGGTEAFF
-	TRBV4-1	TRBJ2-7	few	TGCGCCAGCAGCCAATATAAAGTCAAGGCCGGGGGTGACGAGCAGTACTTC	CASSQYKVKAGGDEQYF